These 20 T cell receptor beta chains were sequenced from one sample in a study of regulatory T cells in long-lasting Graves disease. Arm-PCR with iRepertoire HTBI primers amplified the CDR3 regions for these TCR beta libraries. MiXCR was run by TCRdb on the multiplex PCR reads, yielding one entry per CDR3 protein. The sample lists 700,000 or so distinct CDR3 sequences; approximately 31% were seen once. Time point here: persistent/refractory GD, antithyroid drugs over 5 years with positive TRAb. Construction of the TCR library relied on RNA isolated from PBMCs. The sample was peripheral blood mononuclear cells (PBMCs), taken when the disease was refractory, from a patient treated with antithyroid drugs. The receptor source for this set is a female donor with Graves disease.

V gene TRBV6-1 combines with J gene TRBJ1-2; possible D gene TRBD1, 6 bases. The CDR3 sequence is 15 residues long. Looked up from germline, CDR1 is MNHNS and CDR2 is SASEGT. Trimming shortened V by 5 bases and J by 0 bases, and 13 bases separated the two germline ends. As DNA, the CDR3 is TGTGCCAGCAGTACACAGGGTGGGGCTAACTATGGCTACACCTTC. This encodes CASSTQGGANYGYTF.

This clonotype appeared a few times. V gene TRBV20-1 combines with J gene TRBJ1-1; 8 bases are a match to TRBD1. The CDR3 is 16 amino acids. Looked up from germline, CDR1 is DFQATT and CDR2 is SNEGSKA (reference sequence). V gave up 6 bases and J gave up 1 base; unmatched junction bases: 13. Here the CDR3 DNA reads TGCAGTGCGCGGGACAGGCTTCGGGGGGGGAACACTGAAGCTTTCTTT. Translating gives CSARDRLRGGNTEAFF.

The chain is built from TRBV28 and TRBJ1-5; D is unresolved. Germline CDR1 reads MDHEN; CDR2 reads SYDVKM. V was pared by 3 bases and J by 6 bases, with 6 bases between. The CDR3 sequence is 12 residues long. The CDR3 DNA follows: TGTGCCAGCAGTTTTACGGTTCAGCCCCAGCATTTT. Its translation: CASSFTVQPQHF.

This rearrangement joins TRBV11-2 to TRBJ1-2, with 7 nucleotides matching TRBD1. CDR1 and CDR2 from the germline V gene are SGHAT and FQNNGV. The CDR3 runs to 18 residues. Germline trimming cut 5 bases from V and 0 bases from J; bases unmatched to any gene: 15. Here the CDR3 reads CASSTPRQGPKSNYGYTF. The CDR3 DNA reads as TGTGCCAGCAGCACGCCCCGACAGGGACCCAAATCTAACTATGGCTACACCTTC.

In its sample, this clonotype was seen a few times. V gene TRBV5-1 combines with J gene TRBJ2-7; maybe TRBD1 (6 bases). CDR1 SGHRS and CDR2 YFSETQ come from the germline V gene. This CDR3 is built from 14 residues. V lost 4 bases to trimming and J lost 2 bases, with 13 bases between them. The CDR3: CASSRGHRAYEQYF. The CDR3, as DNA: TGCGCCAGCAGCCGCGGGCACAGGGCCTACGAGCAGTACTTC.

Many counts were recorded for this clonotype. The V gene is TRBV5-1, the J gene TRBJ1-2; TRBD1 might be the D (5 bases). Trimming cost V 0 bases and J 6 bases, with 6 bases left between them. The germline CDR1 and CDR2 sequences are SGHRS and YFSETQ. The length of the CDR3 is 12 residues. CDR3 coding DNA: TGCGCCAGCAGCTTGGAGGGGAATGGCTACACCTTC. The encoded protein is CASSLEGNGYTF. Supplemented by reference TRBV5-1 and TRBJ1-2, the full variable domain reads KAGVTQTPRYLIKTRGQQVTLSCSPISGHRSVSWYQQTPGQGLQFLFEYFSETQRNKGNFPGRFSGRQFSNSRSEMNVSTLELGDSALYLCASSLEGNGYTFGSGTRLTVV.

This clonotype appeared many times. J is TRBJ1-5 and V is TRBV28; D not certain. With 8 bases removed from V and 5 bases from J, the gap between germline ends came to 13 bases. Germline CDR1 MDHEN, CDR2 SYDVKM. The CDR3 sequence is 13 residues long. The CDR3: CASSYGGYQPQHF. CDR3 DNA: TGTGCCAGCTCTTATGGTGGGTATCAGCCCCAGCATTTT.

The rearrangement links TRBV7-9 to TRBJ2-7; D is undetermined. The CDR3 extends over 13 amino acids. Germline CDR1 SEHNR, CDR2 FQNEAQ (reference sequence). V gave up 1 base and J gave up 2 bases, with 6 bases separating them. As DNA, the CDR3 is TGTGCCAGCAGCTTAGAATCGCCCTACGAGCAGTACTTC. Its translation is CASSLESPYEQYF.

The V and J genes are TRBV18 and TRBJ1-2; D not resolved. V dropped 3 bases and J dropped 4 bases, with 9 bases sitting between them. This CDR3 region has 13 residues. Germline assignment: CDR1 KGHSH and CDR2 LQKENI. The chain's CDR3 is CASSPAAPYGYTF. CDR3 sequence (DNA): TGTGCCAGCTCACCTGCAGCCCCCTATGGCTACACCTTC.

This clonotype was seen at least ten times. The J gene is TRBJ2-7, the V gene TRBV6-5, with 10 bases aligning to TRBD2. Germline V gives CDR1 MNHEY, CDR2 SVGAGI. V shed 3 bases, J shed 4 bases, and the junction held 9 bases outside the gene matches. The CDR3 length is 16 residues. CDR3 residues: CASSYGASGSGYEQYF. The CDR3 coding sequence is TGTGCCAGCAGTTATGGGGCTAGCGGGAGTGGTTACGAGCAGTACTTC.

The gene calls are TRBV5-1 and TRBJ1-5; D is unclear. The germline V gene has CDR1 SGHRS and CDR2 YFSETQ. The V gene lost 0 bases and the J gene lost 4 bases, with 11 bases spanning the gap. The CDR3 totals 15 residues. The CDR3 protein is CASSLDPGPNQPQHF. The DNA for the CDR3 is TGCGCCAGCAGCTTGGACCCGGGCCCTAATCAGCCCCAGCATTTT.

The rearrangement uses TRBV12-3 or TRBV12-4 and TRBJ2-2; tentative D call: TRBD2 (5 bases). CDR3 length: 17 residues. The germline V and J ends were trimmed by 6 bases and 9 bases, with 26 bases remaining between them. The chain's CDR3 is CASSIAGLSVRTRELFF. The CDR3 DNA reads TGTGCCAGCAGCATAGCAGGACTTTCGGTCCGAACCAGGGAGCTGTTTTTT.

The gene calls are TRBV29-1 and TRBJ1-1; weak D call: TRBD1 (5 bases). Germline values: CDR1 SQVTM, CDR2 ANQGSEA. V was trimmed by 7 bases and J by 4 bases, leaving 16 bases between them. This CDR3 has 13 amino acids. Here the CDR3 DNA reads TGCAGCGCCAGGGTGGATTTCGGCACTGAAGCTTTCTTT. This codes for CSARVDFGTEAFF.

This clonotype was seen a few times. One end of the junction does not line up with germline, which may come from a read error. The chain combines TRBV7-7 with TRBJ1-5; 7 positions agree with TRBD1. The CDR3 sequence is 17 residues long. CDR1 is SSHAT and CDR2 is FNYEAQ in the germline V gene (reference sequence). DNA of the CDR3: TGTGCTAGCAGTCACGGTGGGAGGGGGCAAAGCAATCAGCCCCAGCATTTT. Amino acids: CASSHGGRGQSNQPQHF.

The CDR3 loop is CASSPRQGEKLFF. As DNA, the CDR3 is TGTGCCAGCAGCCCCAGACAGGGTGAAAAACTGTTTTTT. The V and J genes are TRBV9 and TRBJ1-4; TRBD1 agrees at 7 bases. Germline lookup yields CDR1 SGDLS and CDR2 YYNGEE. The CDR3 has 13 amino acids. V was pared by 4 bases and J by 7 bases, with 4 bases of the junction left unmatched.

This rearrangement joins TRBV2 to TRBJ2-3; D is ambiguous. The V gene lost 4 bases and the J gene lost 0 bases, with 5 bases spanning the gap. CDR1 is SNHLY, CDR2 FYNNEI, per germline. The CDR3 is 13 residues long. DNA of the CDR3: TGTGCCAGCAGTGTGACTAGCACAGATACGCAGTATTTT. This sequence encodes CASSVTSTDTQYF.

The chain links TRBV30 to TRBJ1-1, with D unclear. This CDR3 is built from 13 residues. The germline V gene encodes CDR1 GTSNPN and CDR2 SVGIG (reference sequence). The ends were cut back, 7 bases at V and 6 bases at J, with 18 bases in the middle. CDR3 in DNA: TGTGCCTCCCCCGGCAGGCGCGACGCTGAAGCTTTCTTT. This codes for CASPGRRDAEAFF.

The genes are TRBV29-1 and TRBJ1-5; no clear D gene. Deletions cut 5 bases from V and 6 bases from J, with 14 bases between. This CDR3 has 13 amino acids. Germline assignment: CDR1 SQVTM and CDR2 ANQGSEA. This CDR3 is CSVREGRAQPQHF. The CDR3 DNA reads as TGCAGCGTTCGGGAGGGTCGGGCTCAGCCCCAGCATTTT.

This clonotype was picked up many times. The CDR3, as DNA: TGTGCCAGCAGGTCCCTGGGGACGTTACAAGAGACCCAGTACTTC. Its translation: CASRSLGTLQETQYF. This rearrangement joins TRBV11-2 to TRBJ2-5; D is perhaps TRBD1 or TRBD2 (5 bases each). Trimming shortened V by 6 bases and J by 2 bases, and 16 bases separated the two germline ends. CDR1 and CDR2 from the germline V gene are SGHAT and FQNNGV. The CDR3 length is 15 residues.

Here the CDR3 reads CASSYAGGFRPMNTEAFF. The CDR3 nucleotides are TGTGCCAGCAGTTACGCAGGGGGTTTTAGACCAATGAACACTGAAGCTTTCTTT. The chain is built from TRBV6-5 and TRBJ1-1; 7 bases are shared with TRBD1. V trimming: 2 bases; J trimming: 0 bases; junction bases outside the gene matches: 12. The CDR3 has 18 residues. CDR1 and CDR2 from the germline V gene are MNHEY and SVGAGI.